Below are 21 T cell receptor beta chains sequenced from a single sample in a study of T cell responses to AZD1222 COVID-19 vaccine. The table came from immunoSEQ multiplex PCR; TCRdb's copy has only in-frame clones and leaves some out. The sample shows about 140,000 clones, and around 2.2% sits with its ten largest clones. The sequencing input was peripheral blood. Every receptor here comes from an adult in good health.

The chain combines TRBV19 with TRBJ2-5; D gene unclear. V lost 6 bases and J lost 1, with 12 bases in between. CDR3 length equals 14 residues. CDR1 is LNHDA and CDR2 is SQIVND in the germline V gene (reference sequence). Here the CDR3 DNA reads TGTGCCAGTAGCCCGACGTCCACCCAAGAGACCCAGTACTTC. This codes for CASSPTSTQETQYF.

CDR3 in DNA: TGCGCCAGCAGCTCAGTAATAGCGGGGGGCGTCGATGAGCAGTTCTTC. Amino acids: CASSSVIAGGVDEQFF. V is TRBV5-1 and J is TRBJ2-1; TRBD2 aligns across 10 bases. Losses at the gene ends were 3 bases for V and 8 bases for J; bases not matched to a gene: 11. The CDR3 spans 16 residues. Germline V gives CDR1 SGHRS, CDR2 YFSETQ.

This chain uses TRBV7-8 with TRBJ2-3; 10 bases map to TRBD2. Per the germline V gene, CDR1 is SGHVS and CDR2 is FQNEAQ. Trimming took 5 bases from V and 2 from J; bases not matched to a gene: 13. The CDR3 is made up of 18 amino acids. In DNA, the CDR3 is TGTGCCAGCAGCCCGGACCGGTTAGCGGGGGGTTACACAGATACGCAGTATTTT. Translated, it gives CASSPDRLAGGYTDTQYF.

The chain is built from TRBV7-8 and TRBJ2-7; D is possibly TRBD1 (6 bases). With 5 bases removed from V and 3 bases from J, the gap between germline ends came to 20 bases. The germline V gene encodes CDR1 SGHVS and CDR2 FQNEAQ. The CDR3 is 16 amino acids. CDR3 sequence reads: CASSPLVVLDSYEQYF. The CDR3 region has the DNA TGTGCCAGCAGCCCCCTCGTAGTCCTGGACAGCTACGAGCAGTACTTC.

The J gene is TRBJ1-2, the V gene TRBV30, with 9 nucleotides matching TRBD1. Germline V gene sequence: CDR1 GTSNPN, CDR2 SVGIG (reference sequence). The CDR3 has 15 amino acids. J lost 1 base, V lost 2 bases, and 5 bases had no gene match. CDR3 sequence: CAWSKRDRVNYGYTF. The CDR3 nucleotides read TGTGCCTGGAGTAAGAGGGACAGGGTTAACTATGGCTACACCTTC.

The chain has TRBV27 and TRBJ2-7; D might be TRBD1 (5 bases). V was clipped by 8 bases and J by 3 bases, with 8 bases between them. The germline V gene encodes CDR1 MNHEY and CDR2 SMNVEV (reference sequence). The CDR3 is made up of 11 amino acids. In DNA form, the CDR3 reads TGTGCCAGCGGACAAAACTACGAGCAGTACTTC. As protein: CASGQNYEQYF.

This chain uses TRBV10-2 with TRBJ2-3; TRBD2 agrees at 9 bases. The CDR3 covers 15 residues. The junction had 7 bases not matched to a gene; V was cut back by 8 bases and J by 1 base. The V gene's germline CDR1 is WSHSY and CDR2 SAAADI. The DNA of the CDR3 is TGCGCCAGCCACCACTCTAGCGGGGGCACAGATACGCAGTATTTT. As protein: CASHHSSGGTDTQYF.

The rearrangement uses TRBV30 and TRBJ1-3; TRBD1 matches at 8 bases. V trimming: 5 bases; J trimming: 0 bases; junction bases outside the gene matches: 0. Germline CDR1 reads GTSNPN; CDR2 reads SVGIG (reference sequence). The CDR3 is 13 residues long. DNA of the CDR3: TGTGCCTGGGACAGGGGCTCTGGAAACACCATATATTTT. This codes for CAWDRGSGNTIYF. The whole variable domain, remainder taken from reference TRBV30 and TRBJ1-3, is SQTIHQWPATLVQPVGSPLSLECTVEGTSNPNLYWYRQAAGRGLQLLFYSVGIGQISSEVPQNLSASRPQDRQFILSSKKLLLSDSGFYLCAWDRGSGNTIYFGEGSWLTVV.

CDR3 nucleotides: TGTGCCAGCAGCCGAGATGAGGGCGCCAATTCACCCCTCCACTTT. Its translation: CASSRDEGANSPLHF. V and J are TRBV4-2 and TRBJ1-6; D not certain. Trimming shortened V by 4 bases and J by 7 bases, and 14 bases separated the two germline ends. The V gene's germline CDR1 is LGHNA and CDR2 YNFKEQ. The CDR3 loop spans 15 amino acids.

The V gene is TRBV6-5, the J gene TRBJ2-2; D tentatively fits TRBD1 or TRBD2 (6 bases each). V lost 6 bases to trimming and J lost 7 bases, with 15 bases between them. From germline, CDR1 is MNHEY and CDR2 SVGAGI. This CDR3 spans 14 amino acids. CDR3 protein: CASSPWGANGELFF. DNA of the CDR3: TGTGCCAGCAGCCCCTGGGGGGCCAACGGGGAGCTGTTTTTT.

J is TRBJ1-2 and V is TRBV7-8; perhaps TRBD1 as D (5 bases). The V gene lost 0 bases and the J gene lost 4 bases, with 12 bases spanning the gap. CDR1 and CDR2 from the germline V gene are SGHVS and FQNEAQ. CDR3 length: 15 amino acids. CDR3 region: CASSLARGGAYGYTF. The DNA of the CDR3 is TGTGCCAGCAGCTTAGCGAGGGGAGGAGCCTATGGCTACACCTTC.

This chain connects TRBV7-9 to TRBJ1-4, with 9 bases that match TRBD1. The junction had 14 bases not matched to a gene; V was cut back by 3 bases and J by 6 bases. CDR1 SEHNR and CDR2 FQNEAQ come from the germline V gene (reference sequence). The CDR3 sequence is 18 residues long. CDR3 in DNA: TGTGCCAGCAGCTTTCGGGACAGGGAGAATAGCGACGATGAAAAACTGTTTTTT. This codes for CASSFRDRENSDDEKLFF. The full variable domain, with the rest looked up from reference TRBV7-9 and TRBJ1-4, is DTGVSQNPRHKITKRGQNVTFRCDPISEHNRLYWYRQTLGQGPEFLTYFQNEAQLEKSRLLSDRFSAERPKGSFSTLEIQRTEQGDSAMYLCASSFRDRENSDDEKLFFGSGTQLSVL.

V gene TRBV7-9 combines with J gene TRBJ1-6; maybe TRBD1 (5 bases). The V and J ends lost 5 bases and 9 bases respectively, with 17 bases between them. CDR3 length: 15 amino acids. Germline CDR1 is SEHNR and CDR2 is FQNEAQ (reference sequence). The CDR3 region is CASSQGTLKGSPLHF. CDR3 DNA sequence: TGTGCCAGCAGCCAAGGGACCCTCAAGGGTTCACCCCTCCACTTT.

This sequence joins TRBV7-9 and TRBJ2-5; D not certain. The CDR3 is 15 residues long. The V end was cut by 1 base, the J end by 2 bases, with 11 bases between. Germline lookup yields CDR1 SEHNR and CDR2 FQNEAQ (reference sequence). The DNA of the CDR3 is TGTGCCAGCAGCTTAGTGGGATTACGGCAAGAGACCCAGTACTTC. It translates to CASSLVGLRQETQYF. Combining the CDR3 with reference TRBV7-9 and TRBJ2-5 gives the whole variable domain DTGVSQNPRHKITKRGQNVTFRCDPISEHNRLYWYRQTLGQGPEFLTYFQNEAQLEKSRLLSDRFSAERPKGSFSTLEIQRTEQGDSAMYLCASSLVGLRQETQYFGPGTRLLVL.

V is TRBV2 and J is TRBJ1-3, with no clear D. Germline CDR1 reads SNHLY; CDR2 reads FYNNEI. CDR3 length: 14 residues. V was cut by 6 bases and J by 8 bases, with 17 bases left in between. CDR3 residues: CASSSAVDEDTIYF. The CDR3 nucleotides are TGTGCCAGCAGCTCAGCGGTAGATGAAGACACCATATATTTT.

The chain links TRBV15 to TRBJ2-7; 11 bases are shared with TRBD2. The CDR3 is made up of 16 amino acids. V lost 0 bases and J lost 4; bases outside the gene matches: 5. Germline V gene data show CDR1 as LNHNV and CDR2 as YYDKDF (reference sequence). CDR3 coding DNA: TGTGCCACCAGCAGAGACCTAGCGGGGGGCTTATACGAGCAGTACTTC. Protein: CATSRDLAGGLYEQYF.

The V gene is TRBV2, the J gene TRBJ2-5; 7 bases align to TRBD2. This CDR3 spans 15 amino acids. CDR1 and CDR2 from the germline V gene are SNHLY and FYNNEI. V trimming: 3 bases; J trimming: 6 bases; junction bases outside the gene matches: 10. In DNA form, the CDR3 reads TGTGCCAGCAGTGACTCCTCTGGGCGGGGGAAGACCCAGTACTTC. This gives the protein CASSDSSGRGKTQYF. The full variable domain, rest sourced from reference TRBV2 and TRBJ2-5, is EPEVTQTPSHQVTQMGQEVILRCVPISNHLYFYWYRQILGQKVEFLVSFYNNEISEKSEIFDDQFSVERPDGSNFTLKIRSTKLEDSAMYFCASSDSSGRGKTQYFGPGTRLLVL.

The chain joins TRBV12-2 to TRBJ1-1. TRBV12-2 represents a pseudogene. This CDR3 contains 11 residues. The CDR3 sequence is CASRLASRRGW. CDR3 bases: TGTGCAAGTCGCTTAGCGTCTCGACGTGGCTGG.

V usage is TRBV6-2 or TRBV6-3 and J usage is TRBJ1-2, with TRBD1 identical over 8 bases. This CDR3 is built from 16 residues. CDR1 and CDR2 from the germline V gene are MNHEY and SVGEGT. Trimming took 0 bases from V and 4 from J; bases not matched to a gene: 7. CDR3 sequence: CASSYSSPGTGYGYTF. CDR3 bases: TGTGCCAGCAGTTACTCATCTCCCGGGACAGGCTATGGCTACACCTTC.

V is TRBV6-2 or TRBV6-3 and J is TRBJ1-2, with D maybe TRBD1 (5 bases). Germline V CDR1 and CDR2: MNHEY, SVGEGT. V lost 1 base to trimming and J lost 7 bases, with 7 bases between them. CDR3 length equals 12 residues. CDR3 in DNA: TGTGCCAGCAGTTACTGGCAGGGTGGCTACACCTTC. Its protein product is CASSYWQGGYTF.

CDR3 DNA sequence: TGTGCCATCAGTGAGGAACTAGGGCTGGAGACCCAGTACTTC. Protein: CAISEELGLETQYF. This chain uses TRBV10-3 with TRBJ2-5; D is perhaps TRBD2 (5 bases). Germline CDR1 is ENHRY and CDR2 is SYGVKD. Trimming removed 2 bases at V and 5 bases at J, with 12 bases between. The CDR3 is 14 amino acids.